These T cell receptor beta chains were read from a single sample in a study of T cells in localized non-small cell lung cancer. This table comes from immunoSEQ multiplex PCR, and its TCRdb copy is limited to in-frame clones, with some not included. The sample has just over 70,000 clones, approximately 87% seen once. This specimen consisted of peripheral blood, obtained before any cancer treatment. These receptors came from a male donor aged 60 or older with stage III squamous cell lung carcinoma. The CDR3 runs from the conserved cysteine through the conserved F or W. A D gene is named only where the DNA matches it firmly. Clone size is given for some rows only: seen once, a few or many times, or a class if the clone is expanded.

D gene,J gene,V gene,CDR3 length,clone size,CDR3 protein,CDR3 DNA
TRBD1,TRBJ1-2,TRBV6-5,14,NA,CASRGLDRDYGYTF,TGTGCCAGCAGGGGTCTGGACAGGGACTATGGCTACACCTTC
NA,TRBJ1-5,TRBV4-2,16,NA,CASSQFGAGGNQPQHF,TGTGCCAGCAGCCAATTTGGGGCAGGGGGCAATCAGCCCCAGCATTTT
TRBD1,TRBJ2-3,TRBV14,15,NA,CASSQWDRGTDTQYF,TGTGCCAGCAGCCAGTGGGACAGGGGAACAGATACGCAGTATTTT
NA,TRBJ1-1,TRBV7-2,15,NA,CASSLSGTVNTEAFF,TGTGCCAGCAGCTTAAGTGGGACGGTGAACACTGAAGCTTTCTTT
NA,TRBJ2-1,TRBV2,17,NA,CASKILPGGAGNNEQFF,TGTGCCAGCAAAATATTGCCTGGCGGGGCCGGGAATAATGAGCAGTTCTTC
NA,TRBJ2-6,TRBV7-2,15,NA,CASSLGLSGANVLTF,TGTGCCAGCAGCTTAGGCTTATCTGGGGCCAACGTCCTGACTTTC
NA,TRBJ1-6,TRBV5-1,15,NA,CASSLQQGTNSPLHF,TGCGCCAGCAGCTTGCAGCAGGGGACGAATTCACCCCTCCACTTT
NA,TRBJ2-3,TRBV19,14,NA,CASSPFLGTDTQYF,TGTGCCAGTAGTCCTTTTCTGGGCACAGATACGCAGTATTTT
NA,TRBJ2-7,TRBV11-2,13,once,CASSLGGSGEQYF,TGTGCCAGCAGCTTAGGAGGGTCGGGTGAGCAGTACTTC
TRBD2,TRBJ2-1,TRBV28,16,NA,CASSYVAGGRFDEQFF,TGTGCCAGCAGTTATGTAGCGGGGGGGCGTTTCGATGAGCAGTTCTTC
TRBD2,TRBJ2-5,TRBV7-2,17,NA,CASSFGLAASPRRTQYF,TGTGCCAGCAGCTTTGGACTAGCGGCTTCCCCGAGGAGGACCCAGTACTTC